A single sample is the source of the 3 T cell receptor beta chains below, sequenced in a study of blood T cell repertoires in COVID-19. Clones were read by immunoSEQ multiplex PCR, and TCRdb kept only the in-frame ones, dropping some. The sample has roughly 120,000 clones, 85% seen once. The material sequenced was peripheral blood. The receptors here all came from a woman aged 80 or over with COVID-19, enrolled during active disease.

The genes are TRBV18 and TRBJ2-6; maybe TRBD1 (6 bases). Trimming took off 8 bases at V and 1 base at J, with 12 bases between the two ends. This CDR3 spans 15 amino acids. The germline CDR1 and CDR2 sequences are KGHSH and LQKENI. The CDR3 region has the DNA TGTGCCAGCACCAGTACAGGGTCTGGGGCCAACGTCCTGACTTTC. As protein: CASTSTGSGANVLTF.

The genes are TRBV9 and TRBJ1-1; D remains unclear. The CDR3 totals 15 residues. The germline V gene has CDR1 SGDLS and CDR2 YYNGEE. Deletions cut 0 bases from V and 7 bases from J, with 16 bases between. The CDR3: CASSVGQSLPGEAFF. CDR3 bases: TGTGCCAGCAGCGTAGGCCAATCCCTACCTGGTGAAGCTTTCTTT.

The chain uses TRBV11-3 and TRBJ1-1; D not certain. Germline values: CDR1 SGHNT, CDR2 YENEEA. V was cut by 5 bases and J by 4 bases, with 11 bases left in between. The CDR3 has 13 residues. The CDR3 spells CASSLEPITEAFF. The CDR3 DNA follows: TGTGCCAGCAGCCTTGAGCCCATCACTGAAGCTTTCTTT. Drawing the rest from reference TRBV11-3 and TRBJ1-1, the complete variable domain is EAGVVQSPRYKIIEKKQPVAFWCNPISGHNTLYWYLQNLGQGPELLIRYENEEAVDDSQLPKDRFSAERLKGVDSTLKIQPAELGDSAVYLCASSLEPITEAFFGQGTRLTVV.